The entry below describes one TCR beta chain. Its antigen remains unidentified. Positively selected for CCR7, the CD45RO-negative cells used as naive CD8 cells excluded terminally differentiated effector memory CD45RA+ cells. Sequenced by immunoSEQ multiplex PCR; TCRdb stores in-frame clones only, minus some. The table has just over 2,000,000 clones, less than 95% seen once. The sample belongs to a study of shared clonotypes between healthy human individuals. CDR3 length: 14 residues. Germline assignment: CDR1 SNHLY and CDR2 FYNNEI. V was cut by 4 bases and J by 6 bases, with 12 bases left in between. Study conclusions and caveats: Memory subsets had estimated richness that was generally smaller than that of naive subsets. Rarefaction demonstrated incomplete sorted-subset sequencing despite large depth.

Sample: naive CD8+ T cells sorted from blood. The sequence came from a man aged 18 to 35 in good health. The rearrangement joins TRBV2 to TRBJ2-2, with a possible D match to TRBD1 (5 bases). The CDR3 loop reads CASSGAGSAGELFF. DNA for the CDR3: TGTGCCAGCAGTGGGGCAGGGTCCGCCGGGGAGCTGTTTTTT.